This T cell receptor (beta chain) emerged from a study of blood T cell repertoires in COVID-19. As for the study in general: From T cells, B-cell-depleted T cells, or PBMCs came the material, which was cDNA or gDNA.

The CDR3 totals 17 residues. Germline CDR1 MNHEY, CDR2 SMNVEV (reference sequence). After removal of 3 bases from V and 1 base from J, the junction contained 9 bases not matched to a gene. The data were produced by immunoSEQ multiplex PCR, yet TCRdb's version contains in-frame clones alone and is incomplete. Of 250,000 or so clones in the sample, about nine tenths were seen once. The receptor's source is a woman between 25 and 40 years old with active or convalescent COVID-19. The sample taken for sequencing was peripheral blood. The chain is built from TRBV27 and TRBJ1-1; 9 bases line up with TRBD1. The CDR3 DNA is TGTGCCAGCAGTTTTACACCACAGGGGGCAAAGAACACTGAAGCTTTCTTT. It is translated as CASSFTPQGAKNTEAFF.